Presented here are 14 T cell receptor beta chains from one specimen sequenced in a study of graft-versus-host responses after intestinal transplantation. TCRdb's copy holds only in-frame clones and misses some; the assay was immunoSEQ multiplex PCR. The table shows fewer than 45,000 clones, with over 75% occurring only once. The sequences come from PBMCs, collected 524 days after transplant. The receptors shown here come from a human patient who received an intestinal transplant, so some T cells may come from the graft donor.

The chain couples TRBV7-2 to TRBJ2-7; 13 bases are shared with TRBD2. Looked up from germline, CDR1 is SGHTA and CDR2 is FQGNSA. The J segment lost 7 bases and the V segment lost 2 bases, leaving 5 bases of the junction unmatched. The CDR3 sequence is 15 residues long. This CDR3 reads CASSLILAGGREQYF. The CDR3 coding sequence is TGTGCCAGCAGCTTAATACTAGCGGGAGGGAGGGAGCAGTACTTC.

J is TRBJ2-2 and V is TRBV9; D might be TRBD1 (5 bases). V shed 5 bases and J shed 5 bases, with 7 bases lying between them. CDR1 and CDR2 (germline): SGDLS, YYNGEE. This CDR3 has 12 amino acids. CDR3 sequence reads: CASRGPTGELFF. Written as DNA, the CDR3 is TGTGCCAGCAGGGGGCCAACCGGGGAGCTGTTTTTT.

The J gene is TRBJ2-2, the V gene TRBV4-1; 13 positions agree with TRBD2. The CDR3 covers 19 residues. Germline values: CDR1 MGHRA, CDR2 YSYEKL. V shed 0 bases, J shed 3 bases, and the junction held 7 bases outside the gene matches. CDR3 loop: CASSQETSGRSGDTGELFF. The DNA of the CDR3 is TGCGCCAGCAGCCAAGAGACTAGCGGGAGGAGTGGGGACACCGGGGAGCTGTTTTTT.

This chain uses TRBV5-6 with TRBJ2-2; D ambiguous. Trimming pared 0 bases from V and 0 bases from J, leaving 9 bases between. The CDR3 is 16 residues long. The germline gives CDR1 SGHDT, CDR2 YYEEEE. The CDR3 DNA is TGTGCCAGCAGCTTGGTCGACATCCCGAACACCGGGGAGCTGTTTTTT. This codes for CASSLVDIPNTGELFF. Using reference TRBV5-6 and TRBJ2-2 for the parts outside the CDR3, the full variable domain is DAGVTQSPTHLIKTRGQQVTLRCSPKSGHDTVSWYQQALGQGPQFIFQYYEEEERQRGNFPDRFSGHQFPNYSSELNVNALLLGDSALYLCASSLVDIPNTGELFFGEGSRLTVL.

CDR3 loop: CAWTGDSSNTGELFF. The CDR3, as DNA: TGTGCCTGGACCGGGGACAGTTCGAACACCGGGGAGCTGTTTTTT. V is TRBV30 and J is TRBJ2-2; 7 bases align to TRBD1. The CDR3 has 15 amino acids. Germline assignment: CDR1 GTSNPN and CDR2 SVGIG (reference sequence). With 4 bases clipped from V and 0 bases from J, the junction kept 5 bases outside the gene matches. The whole variable domain, remainder taken from reference TRBV30 and TRBJ2-2, is SQTIHQWPATLVQPVGSPLSLECTVEGTSNPNLYWYRQAAGRGLQLLFYSVGIGQISSEVPQNLSASRPQDRQFILSSKKLLLSDSGFYLCAWTGDSSNTGELFFGEGSRLTVL.

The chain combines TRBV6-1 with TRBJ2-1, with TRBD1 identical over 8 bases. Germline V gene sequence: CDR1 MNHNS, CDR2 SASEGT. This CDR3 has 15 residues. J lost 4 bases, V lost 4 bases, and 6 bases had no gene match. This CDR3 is CASSVQGGPYNEQFF. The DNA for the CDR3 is TGTGCCAGCAGTGTACAGGGGGGTCCATACAATGAGCAGTTCTTC.

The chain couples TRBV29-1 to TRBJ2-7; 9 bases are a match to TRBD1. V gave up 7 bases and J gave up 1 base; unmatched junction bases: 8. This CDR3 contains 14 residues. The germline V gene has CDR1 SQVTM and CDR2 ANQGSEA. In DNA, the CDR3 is TGCAGCGCCGGGGAGGGACAGGGATCCTACGAGCAGTACTTC. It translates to CSAGEGQGSYEQYF.

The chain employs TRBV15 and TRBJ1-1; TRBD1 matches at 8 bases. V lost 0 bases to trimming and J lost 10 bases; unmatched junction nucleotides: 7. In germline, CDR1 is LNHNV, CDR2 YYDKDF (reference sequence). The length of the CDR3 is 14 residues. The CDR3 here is CATSRDRITGGAFF. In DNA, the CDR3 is TGTGCCACCAGCAGAGATCGGATTACAGGGGGAGCTTTCTTT.

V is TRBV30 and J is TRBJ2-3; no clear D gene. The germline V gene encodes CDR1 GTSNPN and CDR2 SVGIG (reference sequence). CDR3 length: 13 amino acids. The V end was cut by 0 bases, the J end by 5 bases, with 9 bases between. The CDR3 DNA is TGTGCCTGGAGTGTAAGCCGAAAAGATACGCAGTATTTT. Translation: CAWSVSRKDTQYF.

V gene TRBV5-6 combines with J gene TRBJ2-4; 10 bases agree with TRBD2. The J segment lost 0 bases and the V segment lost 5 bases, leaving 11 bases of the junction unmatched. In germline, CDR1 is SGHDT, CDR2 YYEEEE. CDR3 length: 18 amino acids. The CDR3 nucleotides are TGTGCCAGCAGTTTGACTAGCGGGCAGACCCTAGCCAAAAACATTCAGTACTTC. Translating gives CASSLTSGQTLAKNIQYF.

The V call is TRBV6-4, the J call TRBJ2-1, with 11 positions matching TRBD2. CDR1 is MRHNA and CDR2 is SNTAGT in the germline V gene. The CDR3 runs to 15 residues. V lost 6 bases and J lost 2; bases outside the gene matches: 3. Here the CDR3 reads CASSRLAGTYNEQFF. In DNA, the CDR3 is TGTGCCAGCAGCCGACTAGCGGGAACCTACAATGAGCAGTTCTTC.

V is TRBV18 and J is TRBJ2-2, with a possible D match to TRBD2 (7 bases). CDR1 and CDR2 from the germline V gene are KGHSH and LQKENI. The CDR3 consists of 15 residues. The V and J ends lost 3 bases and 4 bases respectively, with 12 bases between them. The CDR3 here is CASSPGLGGTGELFF. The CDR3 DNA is TGTGCCAGCTCACCTGGACTAGGGGGCACCGGGGAGCTGTTTTTT.

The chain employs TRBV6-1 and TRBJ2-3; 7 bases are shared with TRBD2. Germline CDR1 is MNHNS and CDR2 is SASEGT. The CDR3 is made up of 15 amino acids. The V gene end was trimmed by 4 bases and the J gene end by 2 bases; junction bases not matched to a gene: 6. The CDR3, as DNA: TGTGCCAGCAGTGTTGCGGGGGATTTCACAGATACGCAGTATTTT. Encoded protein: CASSVAGDFTDTQYF.

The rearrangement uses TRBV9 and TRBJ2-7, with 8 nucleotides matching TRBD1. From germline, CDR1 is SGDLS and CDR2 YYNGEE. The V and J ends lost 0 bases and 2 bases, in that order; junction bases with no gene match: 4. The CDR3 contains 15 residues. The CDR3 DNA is TGTGCCAGCAGCGTAGCAGGGGGACAGGCCTACGAGCAGTACTTC. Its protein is CASSVAGGQAYEQYF.